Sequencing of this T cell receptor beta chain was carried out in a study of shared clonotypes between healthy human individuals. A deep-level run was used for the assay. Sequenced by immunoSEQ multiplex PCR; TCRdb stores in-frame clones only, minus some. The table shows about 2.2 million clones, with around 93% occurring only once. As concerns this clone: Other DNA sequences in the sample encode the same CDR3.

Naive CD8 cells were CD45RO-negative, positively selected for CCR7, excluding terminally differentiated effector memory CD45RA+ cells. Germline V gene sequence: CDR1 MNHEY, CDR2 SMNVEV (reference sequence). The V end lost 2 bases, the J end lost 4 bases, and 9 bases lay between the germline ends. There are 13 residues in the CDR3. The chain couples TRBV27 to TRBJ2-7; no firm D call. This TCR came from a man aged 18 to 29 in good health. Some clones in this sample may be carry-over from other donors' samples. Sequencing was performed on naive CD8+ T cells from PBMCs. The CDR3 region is CASSLRWAYEQYF. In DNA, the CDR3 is TGTGCCAGCAGTTTAAGGTGGGCGTACGAGCAGTACTTC.